These T cell receptor beta chains were read from a single sample in a study of cytomegalovirus exposure and HLA in healthy donors. Sequenced by immunoSEQ multiplex PCR; TCRdb stores in-frame clones only, minus some. The data contain 100,000 to 150,000 clones, about two thirds of them seen just once; the ten biggest clones take up more than 6%. Sequencing was done on a sample of PBMCs. Every receptor here comes from a man aged 35 to 55 in good health and CMV-seropositive. Each CDR3 is given with its conserved first and last residue. Fields, in order: D gene, J gene, V gene, clone size, CDR3 protein, CDR3 DNA. The D gene is left open where the match is weak. The size of a clone is reported for some rows only, either as once, few or many, or as a class for expanded clones.

. | TRBJ2-7 | TRBV9 | . | CASSLRASGVLLVEQYF | TGTGCCAGCAGCCTCCGCGCCTCAGGGGTACTCCTCGTCGAGCAGTACTTC
. | TRBJ2-3 | TRBV19 | . | CASSIVRGSENTDTQYF | TGTGCCAGTAGTATAGTTCGAGGATCGGAGAACACAGATACGCAGTATTTT
. | TRBJ1-2 | TRBV6-5 | . | CASSYSGSRAGYTF | TGTGCCAGCAGTTACTCCGGGAGCCGGGCCGGCTACACCTTC
TRBD2 | TRBJ2-2 | TRBV6-1 | few | CASNPGGGPTGELFF | TGTGCCAGCAATCCCGGGGGGGGACCCACCGGGGAGCTGTTTTTT
TRBD2 | TRBJ2-7 | TRBV7-2 | . | CASSSGLAVSYEQYF | TGTGCCAGCAGTTCCGGACTAGCGGTCTCCTACGAGCAGTACTTC
TRBD1 | TRBJ1-1 | TRBV6-1 | few | CASSVPGQVEAFF | TGTGCCAGCAGTGTTCCGGGACAGGTGGAAGCTTTCTTT
. | TRBJ1-1 | TRBV7-9 | few | CASSLQENTEAFF | TGTGCCAGCAGCTTACAGGAGAACACTGAAGCTTTCTTT
TRBD1 | TRBJ1-2 | TRBV18 | . | CASSLTGDYGYTF | TGTGCCAGCTCCCTCACAGGGGACTATGGCTACACCTTC
. | TRBJ2-7 | TRBV5-4 | . | CASSPRGRETYEQYF | TGTGCCAGCAGCCCAAGGGGCAGGGAAACCTACGAGCAGTACTTC
. | TRBJ1-2 | TRBV6-5 | . | CASSYHSITTGFGYTF | TGTGCCAGCAGTTACCATTCGATAACAACAGGGTTTGGCTACACCTTC